One and the same sample provided the 18 T cell receptor beta chains below, sequenced in a study of blood T cell repertoires in COVID-19. Here immunoSEQ multiplex PCR was the method, and the copy in TCRdb shows in-frame clones only, minus some. This sample carries around 300,000 clones, about 90% of them seen once, and the ten largest clones take about 2.3%. The sequenced sample consisted of peripheral blood. Source of these receptors: a man between 18 and 35 years old with active or convalescent COVID-19.

The gene calls are TRBV28 and TRBJ1-5; D is unresolved. CDR3 length: 14 residues. Germline V gives CDR1 MDHEN, CDR2 SYDVKM. The V gene lost 3 bases and the J gene lost 6 bases, with 12 bases spanning the gap. The CDR3 sequence is CASSFFLSSQPQHF. CDR3 in DNA: TGTGCCAGCAGTTTTTTTTTAAGTAGTCAGCCCCAGCATTTT.

This chain uses TRBV6-5 with TRBJ2-7; D perhaps matches TRBD1 (5 bases). Germline loops: CDR1 MNHEY, CDR2 SVGAGI. The CDR3 length is 14 residues. Trimming shortened V by 8 bases and J by 2 bases, and 16 bases separated the two germline ends. The CDR3 DNA reads TGTGCCAGCCGTCCTCCCCCAGGGACCTACGAGCAGTACTTC. Translated, it gives CASRPPPGTYEQYF.

The chain links TRBV5-6 to TRBJ1-2; D might be TRBD1 (5 bases). The germline gives CDR1 SGHDT, CDR2 YYEEEE. This CDR3 region has 14 residues. The V gene lost 0 bases and the J gene lost 7 bases, with 13 bases spanning the gap. Here the CDR3 DNA reads TGTGCCAGCAGCTTGGAAGGGGCGGGGTTTGGCTACACCTTC. It specifies CASSLEGAGFGYTF.

Here the CDR3 reads CASRMLLAGDREQFF. CDR3 nucleotide sequence: TGTGCCAGCAGGATGTTACTAGCGGGAGATCGGGAGCAGTTCTTC. The V and J genes are TRBV28 and TRBJ2-1, with 11 bases identical to TRBD2. This CDR3 has 15 residues. Per germline, CDR1 MDHEN and CDR2 SYDVKM. J was trimmed by 10 bases and V by 6 bases; bases with no gene match: 11. Combining the CDR3 with reference TRBV28 and TRBJ2-1 gives the whole variable domain DVKVTQSSRYLVKRTGEKVFLECVQDMDHENMFWYRQDPGLGLRLIYFSYDVKMKEKGDIPEGYSVSREKKERFSLILESASTNQTSMYLCASRMLLAGDREQFFGPGTRLTVL.

The V and J genes are TRBV18 and TRBJ2-2; D might be TRBD2 (5 bases). The CDR3 is 15 amino acids. V shed 4 bases and J shed 4 bases, with 13 bases lying between them. Germline V CDR1 and CDR2: KGHSH, LQKENI. DNA for the CDR3: TGTGCCAGCTCACGTTCGCCGGGGTCCACCGGGGAGCTGTTTTTT. Amino acid sequence: CASSRSPGSTGELFF. Full variable domain (rest looked up from reference TRBV18 and TRBJ2-2): NAGVMQNPRHLVRRRGQEARLRCSPMKGHSHVYWYRQLPEEGLKFMVYLQKENIIDESGMPKERFSAEFPKEGPSILRIQQVVRGDSAAYFCASSRSPGSTGELFFGEGSRLTVL.

V and J are TRBV5-1 and TRBJ1-1; possibly TRBD1 for D (5 bases). The CDR3 covers 11 residues. Germline V gives CDR1 SGHRS, CDR2 YFSETQ. V shed 3 bases and J shed 11 bases, with 11 bases lying between them. CDR3 protein: CASSWGGAAFF. The CDR3 DNA follows: TGCGCCAGCAGCTGGGGGGGAGCCGCTTTCTTT. The whole variable domain, remainder taken from reference TRBV5-1 and TRBJ1-1, is KAGVTQTPRYLIKTRGQQVTLSCSPISGHRSVSWYQQTPGQGLQFLFEYFSETQRNKGNFPGRFSGRQFSNSRSEMNVSTLELGDSALYLCASSWGGAAFFGQGTRLTVV.

V is TRBV10-2 and J is TRBJ2-5, with D uncertain. The CDR3 runs to 14 residues. Per the germline V gene, CDR1 is WSHSY and CDR2 is SAAADI. V lost 3 bases, J lost 3 bases, and 11 bases lay in between. The CDR3 spells CASSDSLNKETQYF. The CDR3 region has the DNA TGCGCCAGCAGTGATTCCCTAAATAAAGAGACCCAGTACTTC.

The chain employs TRBV9 and TRBJ2-5, with D tentatively TRBD1 (5 bases). Trimming removed 0 bases from V and 2 bases from J, with 8 bases in between. This CDR3 contains 14 residues. CDR1 and CDR2 (germline): SGDLS, YYNGEE. The CDR3, as DNA: TGTGCCAGCAGCGTAGGGGGCAGGCAAGAGACCCAGTACTTC. Encoded protein: CASSVGGRQETQYF.

The rearrangement uses TRBV27 and TRBJ1-1; D not certain. The CDR3 sequence is 17 residues long. The V end lost 7 bases, the J end lost 3 bases, and 24 bases lay between the germline ends. The germline CDR1 and CDR2 sequences are MNHEY and SMNVEV (reference sequence). The CDR3 reads CASTHRGPQNQHTEAFF. The DNA for the CDR3 is TGTGCCAGCACCCATAGAGGGCCACAAAACCAACACACTGAAGCTTTCTTT.

The CDR3 nucleotides read TGCGCCAGCAGCGACGGGACAGCGATAAACACCATATATTTT. It specifies CASSDGTAINTIYF. J is TRBJ1-3 and V is TRBV5-1; 7 bases are shared with TRBD1. V was clipped by 4 bases and J by 6 bases; unmatched bases: 7. CDR3 length equals 14 residues. Germline CDR1 and CDR2: SGHRS and YFSETQ.

This clone has a single count. The chain employs TRBV5-4 and TRBJ1-1; 8 positions agree with TRBD1. The CDR3 covers 14 residues. CDR1 is SGHNT, CDR2 YYREEE, per germline (reference sequence). V dropped 3 bases and J dropped 4; count of bases not matched to a gene: 5. The CDR3 sequence: CASSWDRRVTEAFF. CDR3 nucleotides: TGTGCCAGCAGCTGGGACAGGAGGGTCACTGAAGCTTTCTTT.

The chain has TRBV2 and TRBJ1-5, with D hard to call. The CDR3 consists of 15 residues. The germline V and J ends were trimmed by 2 bases and 1 base, with 9 bases remaining between them. Looked up from germline, CDR1 is SNHLY and CDR2 is FYNNEI. The CDR3 here is CASSEQSLSNQPQHF. The DNA for the CDR3 is TGTGCCAGCAGTGAACAGTCCTTAAGCAATCAGCCCCAGCATTTT. The complete variable domain, with remaining parts taken from reference TRBV2 and TRBJ1-5, reads EPEVTQTPSHQVTQMGQEVILRCVPISNHLYFYWYRQILGQKVEFLVSFYNNEISEKSEIFDDQFSVERPDGSNFTLKIRSTKLEDSAMYFCASSEQSLSNQPQHFGDGTRLSIL.

The V gene is TRBV7-9, the J gene TRBJ2-1; TRBD2 matches at 8 bases. Germline V gives CDR1 SEHNR, CDR2 FQNEAQ (reference sequence). The CDR3 length is 19 residues. V shed 1 base and J 8 bases; nucleotides not matched to a gene: 19. CDR3 sequence: CASSLGGSGTGLRQYEQFF. In DNA, the CDR3 is TGTGCCAGCAGCTTAGGGGGTAGCGGGACGGGTTTACGGCAATATGAGCAGTTCTTC.

The V call is TRBV7-9, the J call TRBJ1-2; TRBD1 matches at 9 bases. CDR3 length equals 13 residues. V shed 5 bases, J shed 7 bases, and the junction held 5 bases outside the gene matches. Germline CDR1 SEHNR, CDR2 FQNEAQ (reference sequence). This CDR3 is CASSPGTGFGYTF. Written as DNA, the CDR3 is TGTGCCAGCAGCCCCGGGACAGGGTTTGGCTACACCTTC.

The genes are TRBV7-8 and TRBJ1-6, with TRBD1 identical over 7 bases. Germline lookup yields CDR1 SGHVS and CDR2 FQNEAQ. This CDR3 contains 15 residues. V was pared by 5 bases and J by 5 bases, with 6 bases of the junction left unmatched. This CDR3 is CASSPRDSDNSPLHF. DNA of the CDR3: TGTGCCAGCAGCCCTCGGGACAGTGATAATTCACCCCTCCACTTT.

V is TRBV27 and J is TRBJ1-2; the D is unclear. Looked up from germline, CDR1 is MNHEY and CDR2 is SMNVEV (reference sequence). V was trimmed by 1 base and J by 4 bases, leaving 13 bases between them. The CDR3 spans 15 residues. DNA for the CDR3: TGTGCCAGCAGTTTATACAGCCAATCACGCTATGGCTACACCTTC. Translation gives CASSLYSQSRYGYTF.

Only one count was recorded for this clone. This chain joins TRBV25-1 and TRBJ1-2, with 7 positions matching TRBD1. J was trimmed by 2 bases and V by 4 bases; bases with no gene match: 13. Germline CDR1 and CDR2: MGHDK and SYGVNS. CDR3 length: 17 residues. In DNA, the CDR3 is TGTGCCAGCAGTGCAGTCGACAGGGCGGTAAACAACTATGGCTACACCTTC. This encodes CASSAVDRAVNNYGYTF.

The rearrangement links TRBV4-1 to TRBJ1-5, with 7 bases fitting TRBD1. The length of the CDR3 is 13 residues. J gave up 7 bases and V 4 bases, and 4 bases lay outside the gene matches. Per the germline V gene, CDR1 is MGHRA and CDR2 is YSYEKL. CDR3 in DNA: TGCGCCAGCAGCCTAGACAGGGTGCAGCCCCAGCATTTT. It encodes CASSLDRVQPQHF.